These 24 T cell receptor beta chains came from one sample sequenced in a study of blood T cells in healthy people across ages. Next came a second PCR, run for 7 to 11 cycles, which used a sample-barcoded 5' primer along with a J-beta primer mix. TCRdb fed the 5' RACE reads into MiXCR, producing one record per CDR3 protein. Here the sample spans hundreds of thousands of distinct CDR3 sequences, 45% to 50% being singletons. The source material was blood. The receptor set was obtained from a woman in her sixties in good health.

This clonotype was picked up a small number of times. The chain couples TRBV7-2 to TRBJ2-7; D gene ambiguous. Trimming left V 5 bases short and J 7 bases short, with 21 bases between. Germline V gene sequence: CDR1 SGHTA, CDR2 FQGNSA. This CDR3 is built from 15 residues. For the CDR3, the DNA is TGTGCCAGCAGCCCTTTCAATTTGGCGCTGGCAGAGCAGTACTTC. It is translated as CASSPFNLALAEQYF.

This clonotype was counted at least ten times. The chain uses TRBV12-3 or TRBV12-4 and TRBJ1-2; no reliable D call. There are 10 residues in the CDR3. V was trimmed by 3 bases and J by 7 bases, leaving 3 bases between them. The CDR3 DNA is TGTGCCAGCAGTTTCGCTGGCTACACCTTC. Its translation is CASSFAGYTF.

J is TRBJ2-7 and V is TRBV7-2; possibly TRBD1 or TRBD2 for D (5 bases each). Trimming pared 5 bases from V and 3 bases from J, leaving 14 bases between. The germline V gene has CDR1 SGHTA and CDR2 FQGNSA. This CDR3 has 14 residues. The CDR3 is CASSAPGRLYEQYF. The CDR3, as DNA: TGTGCCAGCAGCGCACCGGGACGGCTCTACGAGCAGTACTTC.

This chain joins TRBV5-1 and TRBJ2-3, with D perhaps being TRBD1 or TRBD2 (5 bases each). Germline assignment: CDR1 SGHRS and CDR2 YFSETQ. V was cut by 5 bases and J by 3 bases, with 13 bases left in between. The CDR3 is 14 residues long. CDR3 region: CASRAGTMTDTQYF. As DNA, the CDR3 is TGCGCCAGCAGAGCCGGGACGATGACAGATACGCAGTATTTT.

V usage is TRBV27 and J usage is TRBJ2-4; a possible D gene is TRBD1 (5 bases). The CDR3 is 14 residues long. Germline loops: CDR1 MNHEY, CDR2 SMNVEV (reference sequence). Deletions cut 5 bases from V and 5 bases from J, with 13 bases between. In DNA, the CDR3 is TGTGCCAGCAGTCGACTCGACAGCGAAAACATTCAGTACTTC. It is translated as CASSRLDSENIQYF.

The V gene is TRBV25-1, the J gene TRBJ2-5; the D is unclear. The CDR3 runs 14 residues. Between the trimmed V and J ends, which lost 3 bases and 1 base, there was a span of 9 bases. Looked up from germline, CDR1 is MGHDK and CDR2 is SYGVNS. DNA for the CDR3: TGTGCCAGCAGTGAGGCTAGGTTCCAAGAGACCCAGTACTTC. Translated, it gives CASSEARFQETQYF. The whole variable domain, filled in from reference TRBV25-1 and TRBJ2-5, reads EADIYQTPRYLVIGTGKKITLECSQTMGHDKMYWYQQDPGMELHLIHYSYGVNSTEKGDLSSESTVSRIRTEHFPLTLESARPSHTSQYLCASSEARFQETQYFGPGTRLLVL.

This chain joins TRBV11-2 and TRBJ2-5, with 11 bases lining up with TRBD1. V dropped 4 bases and J dropped 5; count of bases not matched to a gene: 6. The CDR3 has 15 amino acids. Germline V gene sequence: CDR1 SGHAT, CDR2 FQNNGV. The CDR3 DNA is TGTGCCAGCAGCTCCTCCGGGGACAGGGGGGAGACCCAGTACTTC. This codes for CASSSSGDRGETQYF.

The rearrangement joins TRBV6-6 to TRBJ2-3; tentative D call: TRBD2 (6 bases). CDR3 length equals 14 residues. Trimming cost V 5 bases and J 4 bases, with 13 bases left between them. Germline V gene data show CDR1 as MNHNY and CDR2 as SVGAGI (reference sequence). CDR3 nucleotides: TGTGCCAGCAGTAGGACGGAGGGCCCAGATACGCAGTATTTT. This gives the protein CASSRTEGPDTQYF.

This clonotype was counted a few times. The chain uses TRBV6-2 or TRBV6-3 and TRBJ2-7; D possibly corresponds to TRBD2 (6 bases). V lost 6 bases, J lost 1 base, and 22 bases lay in between. From germline, CDR1 is MNHEY and CDR2 SVGEGT. CDR3 length: 17 residues. The DNA of the CDR3 is TGTGCCAGCAGCCGCGGGCCTCTAGGGGCGGGGTCCTACGAGCAGTACTTC. Translation gives CASSRGPLGAGSYEQYF.

The rearrangement links TRBV5-1 to TRBJ2-2; 11 bases line up with TRBD1. In germline, CDR1 is SGHRS, CDR2 YFSETQ. V was clipped by 7 bases and J by 4 bases; unmatched bases: 9. CDR3 size: 16 residues. The CDR3 protein is CASFPWTGGVTGELFF. CDR3 DNA: TGCGCCAGCTTCCCGTGGACAGGGGGCGTCACCGGGGAGCTGTTTTTT.

In this sample, this clonotype turned up once. V usage is TRBV6-5 and J usage is TRBJ2-5; D remains unclear. In germline, CDR1 is MNHEY, CDR2 SVGAGI. The length of the CDR3 is 13 residues. Trimming cost V 2 bases and J 0 bases, with 4 bases left between them. The DNA of the CDR3 is TGTGCCAGCAGTTACGGCAACCAAGAGACCCAGTACTTC. Amino acid sequence: CASSYGNQETQYF.

This sequence joins TRBV6-2 or TRBV6-3 and TRBJ2-7, with TRBD2 as a possible D gene (6 bases). V was cut by 7 bases and J by 3 bases, with 10 bases left in between. CDR3 size: 12 residues. Germline assignment: CDR1 MNHEY and CDR2 SVGEGT. Here the CDR3 DNA reads TGTGCCAGCACGGATAGCGGCTACGAGCAGTACTTC. Protein: CASTDSGYEQYF.

The J gene is TRBJ2-1, the V gene TRBV28; 10 positions match TRBD2. The CDR3 runs 18 residues. The germline gives CDR1 MDHEN, CDR2 SYDVKM. V shed 3 bases and J 0 bases; nucleotides not matched to a gene: 8. CDR3 loop: CASSFSLAGTSSYNEQFF. The CDR3 DNA is TGTGCCAGCAGTTTCTCACTAGCGGGAACGAGCTCCTACAATGAGCAGTTCTTC.

This clonotype was detected a few times. The chain joins TRBV27 to TRBJ1-1, with 9 nucleotides matching TRBD1. The CDR3 loop spans 16 amino acids. From germline, CDR1 is MNHEY and CDR2 SMNVEV (reference sequence). V shed 6 bases, J shed 5 bases, and the junction held 13 bases outside the gene matches. Written as DNA, the CDR3 is TGTGCCAGCAGCACCGCTGGGACAGGGAGCGGGACTGAAGCTTTCTTT. Its translation is CASSTAGTGSGTEAFF.

Remarks on this clonotype: A junction boundary mismatches the germline segment, possibly from a read error. This chain connects TRBV2 to TRBJ1-1; the D is unclear. Germline CDR1 is SNHLY and CDR2 is FYNNEI. The CDR3 loop spans 13 amino acids. The CDR3 loop is CASSGLRNTEAFF. CDR3 nucleotide sequence: TGTGCCAGCAGTGGACTCAGGAACACCGAAGCTTTCTTT.

This clonotype was seen a handful of times. V usage is TRBV12-3 or TRBV12-4 and J usage is TRBJ2-5, with 10 nucleotides matching TRBD1. This CDR3 comprises 14 residues. J was trimmed by 5 bases and V by 6 bases; bases with no gene match: 6. The CDR3 region is CASSDRGRRETQYF. The CDR3 DNA reads as TGTGCCAGCAGCGACAGGGGGCGCAGGGAGACCCAGTACTTC.

In this sample, this clonotype turned up a few times. The chain uses TRBV4-3 and TRBJ1-2; no reliable D call. The CDR3 consists of 13 residues. Trimming removed 0 bases from V and 8 bases from J, with 10 bases in between. Germline V CDR1 and CDR2: LGHNA, YSLEER. In DNA, the CDR3 is TGCGCCAGCAGCCAAGATGAGGGTTACGGCTACACCTTC. This codes for CASSQDEGYGYTF.

This chain links TRBV12-3 or TRBV12-4 with TRBJ1-1, with TRBD1 identical over 9 bases. Losses at the gene ends were 6 bases for V and 0 bases for J; bases not matched to a gene: 8. This CDR3 has 16 residues. The CDR3 is CASSPGQGSMNTEAFF. CDR3 nucleotides: TGTGCCAGCAGCCCTGGACAGGGGTCAATGAACACTGAAGCTTTCTTT.

Worth noting for this clonotype: At one of its ends the junction is not consistent with the germline gene, which may arise from a read error. This chain's CDR3 is CTSTDNYGYTF. DNA of the CDR3: TGTACCAGCACAGATAACTATGGCTACACCTTC. The genes are TRBV12-3 or TRBV12-4 and TRBJ1-2; D is unclear. CDR3 length: 11 residues.

This clonotype was found a few times. This CDR3 reads CSVSQDAQYF. For the CDR3, the DNA is TGCAGCGTTTCCCAGGACGCGCAGTATTTT. This rearrangement joins TRBV29-1 to TRBJ2-3; no clear D. Per the germline V gene, CDR1 is SQVTM and CDR2 is ANQGSEA. V was clipped by 5 bases and J by 10 bases, with 10 bases between them. The CDR3 loop spans 10 amino acids.

This clonotype was counted between two and nine times. V is TRBV29-1 and J is TRBJ1-4; a possible D gene is TRBD1 (6 bases). With 5 bases removed from V and 4 bases from J, the gap between germline ends came to 14 bases. CDR1 is SQVTM and CDR2 is ANQGSEA in the germline V gene. The length of the CDR3 is 14 residues. CDR3 nucleotides: TGCAGCGTTATCGGGGGCATTGGTAATGAAAAACTGTTTTTT. It encodes CSVIGGIGNEKLFF.

By share of the sample, this clonotype is medium-sized. The chain links TRBV7-9 to TRBJ2-7; no clear D gene. Trimming left V 5 bases short and J 6 bases short, with 17 bases between. The CDR3 runs to 14 residues. Germline CDR1 SEHNR, CDR2 FQNEAQ (reference sequence). Written as DNA, the CDR3 is TGTGCCAGCAGCCCACCTATAGTAATTGGCGAGCAGTACTTC. Protein product: CASSPPIVIGEQYF.

The rearrangement uses TRBV2 and TRBJ2-7; D is possibly TRBD1 (6 bases). The CDR3 is 13 residues long. Germline loops: CDR1 SNHLY, CDR2 FYNNEI. V lost 1 base and J lost 3, with 7 bases in between. CDR3 protein: CASSEEQGYEQYF. CDR3 in DNA: TGTGCCAGCAGTGAAGAACAGGGCTACGAGCAGTACTTC.

Points on this clonotype: A much larger clone is a single base away; this may be a read error. The J gene is TRBJ2-3, the V gene TRBV20-1; the D is unclear. Germline CDR1 is DFQATT and CDR2 is SNEGSKA (reference sequence). This CDR3 is 11 amino acids long. The V and J ends lost 6 bases and 7 bases respectively, with 11 bases between them. The CDR3 loop is CSALSKNTQYF. The CDR3 coding sequence is TGCAGTGCCCTCTCTAAGAATACGCAGTATTTT.